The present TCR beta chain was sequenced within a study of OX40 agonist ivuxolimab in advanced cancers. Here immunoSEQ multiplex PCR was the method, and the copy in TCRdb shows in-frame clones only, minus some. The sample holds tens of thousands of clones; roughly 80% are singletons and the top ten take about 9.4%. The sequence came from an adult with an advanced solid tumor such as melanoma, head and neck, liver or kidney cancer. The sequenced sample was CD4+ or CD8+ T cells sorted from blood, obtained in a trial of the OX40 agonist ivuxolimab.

The CDR3 sequence is CASSREGGGRYGYTF. As DNA, the CDR3 is TGCGCCAGCAGCCGAGAAGGTGGGGGGAGGTATGGCTACACCTTC. The rearrangement joins TRBV4-1 to TRBJ1-2; possible D gene TRBD1, 5 bases. The CDR3 has 15 residues. Per germline, CDR1 MGHRA and CDR2 YSYEKL. Trimming left V 4 bases short and J 5 bases short, with 17 bases between.